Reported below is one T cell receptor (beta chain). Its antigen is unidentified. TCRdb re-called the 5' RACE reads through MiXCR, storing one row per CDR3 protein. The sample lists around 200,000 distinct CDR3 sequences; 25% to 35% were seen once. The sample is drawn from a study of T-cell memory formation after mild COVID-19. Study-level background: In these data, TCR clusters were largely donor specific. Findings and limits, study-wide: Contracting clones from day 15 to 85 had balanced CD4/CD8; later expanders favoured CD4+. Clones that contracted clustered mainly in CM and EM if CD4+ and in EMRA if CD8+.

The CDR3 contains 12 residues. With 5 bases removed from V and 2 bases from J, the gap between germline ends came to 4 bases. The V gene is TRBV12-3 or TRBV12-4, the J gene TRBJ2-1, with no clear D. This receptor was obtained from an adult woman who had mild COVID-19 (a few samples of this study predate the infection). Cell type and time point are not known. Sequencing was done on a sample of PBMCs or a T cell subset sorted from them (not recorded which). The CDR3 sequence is CASSMAYNEQFF. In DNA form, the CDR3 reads TGTGCCAGCAGTATGGCCTACAATGAGCAGTTCTTC.